This T cell receptor (beta chain) stems from a study of blood T cells in healthy people across ages. Alongside a J-beta primer mix, a sample-barcoded 5' primer served in a second PCR lasting roughly 6 to 12 cycles. No fewer than 3 million CDR3-containing paired-end reads came from each sample. TCRdb reprocessed the 5' RACE reads via MiXCR and lists one record per CDR3 protein. The data hold 650,000 to 1,000,000 distinct CDR3 sequences, with about 36% observed a single time. The authors isolated at least 6.5 million PBMCs per sample. This clonotype has at least ten counts. The V gene's germline CDR1 is DFQATT and CDR2 SNEGSKA (reference sequence). Trimming removed 0 bases from V and 8 bases from J; junction bases left unmatched: 4. The CDR3 runs 13 residues.

This chain links TRBV20-1 with TRBJ2-1; 7 bases fit TRBD1. The TCR comes from a man younger than 30 in good health. Sequenced: blood. As DNA, the CDR3 is TGCAGTGCTAGAGAACGACAGGGACATGAGCAGTTCTTC. Translated: CSARERQGHEQFF.